This TCR beta chain appears in the sequencing data of a study of blood T cell repertoires in COVID-19. About the research overall: Samples came from the United States, Italy and Spain, spanning acute and convalescent COVID-19.

How the authors handled the data: Amplified reference gene primers provided the basis for estimating nucleated cell counts. Measured with immunoSEQ multiplex PCR; TCRdb has only the in-frame clones, and not every one. V and J calls and clone size are those listed in that table; D and trimming were worked out from the DNA. The table shows fewer than 90,000 clones, with 80% to 90% occurring only once. The trim removed 4 bases at V and 4 bases at J, leaving 10 bases unmatched. The CDR3 contains 15 residues. From germline, CDR1 is SQVTM and CDR2 ANQGSEA. This clone was detected only a few times. This clonotype was sampled from a man older than 75 in a cohort sampled during active COVID-19. The sequenced material came from peripheral blood. The rearrangement joins TRBV29-1 to TRBJ1-5; 7 positions match TRBD1. CDR3 residues: CSVVMAGQLNQPQHF. CDR3 bases: TGCAGCGTTGTGATGGCGGGACAGCTAAATCAGCCCCAGCATTTT.